This T cell receptor (beta chain) appears in the sequencing data of a study of blood T cells in healthy people across ages. Trimming cost V 2 bases and J 5 bases; bases outside gene matches: 7. Germline V gives CDR1 DFQATT, CDR2 SNEGSKA (reference sequence). This CDR3 is 14 amino acids long. Together with a sample-barcoded 5' primer, a J-beta primer mix was included in a second PCR lasting roughly 6 to 12 cycles. TCRdb used MiXCR to reprocess the 5' RACE reads, holding one entry per CDR3 protein. The table shows fewer than 2,000,000 distinct CDR3 sequences, with about 39% occurring only once. The sequence was obtained from a human donor in good health. Sequencing was carried out using blood. This chain connects TRBV20-1 to TRBJ1-1; 8 bases align to TRBD1. The CDR3 is CSARLRQGLTEAFF. CDR3 nucleotide sequence: TGCAGTGCTAGATTAAGACAGGGGTTAACTGAAGCTTTCTTT.